A single sample gave rise to the 24 T cell receptor beta chains below, sequenced in a study of technical replicates of blood from several donors. Sequencing used immunoSEQ multiplex PCR; TCRdb keeps in-frame clones, though not all of them. The sample lists fewer than 85,000 clones, 90% to 95% occurring once. Sequencing input: T cells isolated from PBMCs. The source is a human donor in good health.

The chain joins TRBV12-5 to TRBJ2-1, with TRBD2 matching over 9 bases. The CDR3 loop spans 18 amino acids. Germline loops: CDR1 LGHNT, CDR2 FRNRAP. The V segment lost 7 bases and the J segment 2 bases; nucleotides outside the gene matches: 15. The CDR3 here is CASALRLSAGGAYNEQFF. The DNA for the CDR3 is TGTGCTAGTGCCCTGCGGTTGTCAGCGGGGGGAGCCTACAATGAGCAGTTCTTC. The variable domain in full, completed from reference TRBV12-5 and TRBJ2-1, reads DARVTQTPRHKVTEMGQEVTMRCQPILGHNTVFWYRQTMMQGLELLAYFRNRAPLDDSGMPKDRFSAEMPDATLATLKIQPSEPRDSAVYFCASALRLSAGGAYNEQFFGPGTRLTVL.

The chain recombines TRBV5-4 with TRBJ2-7; tentative D call: TRBD2 (5 bases). The CDR3 has 15 residues. Trimming shortened V by 3 bases and J by 2 bases, and 15 bases separated the two germline ends. The germline V gene has CDR1 SGHNT and CDR2 YYREEE (reference sequence). The CDR3 protein is CASSSLGEVPYEQYF. As DNA, the CDR3 is TGTGCCAGCAGCTCCCTGGGAGAGGTTCCCTACGAGCAGTACTTC. Based on the CDR3 plus reference TRBV5-4 and TRBJ2-7, the full variable domain is ETGVTQSPTHLIKTRGQQVTLRCSSQSGHNTVSWYQQALGQGPQFIFQYYREEENGRGNFPPRFSGLQFPNYSSELNVNALELDDSALYLCASSSLGEVPYEQYFGPGTRLTVT.

This chain links TRBV5-1 with TRBJ2-5, with TRBD2 matching over 12 bases. Germline CDR1 and CDR2: SGHRS and YFSETQ. V lost 0 bases and J lost 5; bases outside the gene matches: 11. This CDR3 spans 18 amino acids. CDR3 sequence (DNA): TGCGCCAGCAGCTTGGCCTCTTGGACTAGCGGGATCTTGGAGACCCAGTACTTC. Its translation: CASSLASWTSGILETQYF. Based on the CDR3 plus reference TRBV5-1 and TRBJ2-5, the full variable domain is KAGVTQTPRYLIKTRGQQVTLSCSPISGHRSVSWYQQTPGQGLQFLFEYFSETQRNKGNFPGRFSGRQFSNSRSEMNVSTLELGDSALYLCASSLASWTSGILETQYFGPGTRLLVL.

The rearrangement uses TRBV11-3 and TRBJ2-2; 11 bases line up with TRBD2. Trimming took 5 bases from V and 6 from J; bases not matched to a gene: 2. Germline values: CDR1 SGHNT, CDR2 YENEEA. The CDR3 is made up of 14 amino acids. The CDR3 is CASSQGLAAGELFF. The CDR3 DNA follows: TGTGCCAGCAGCCAGGGACTAGCGGCCGGGGAGCTGTTTTTT.

The chain uses TRBV28 and TRBJ1-1; unclear D gene. CDR1 is MDHEN, CDR2 SYDVKM, per germline. CDR3 length equals 16 residues. V dropped 5 bases and J dropped 3 bases, with 19 bases sitting between them. The CDR3 reads CASSQRLGAGDTEAFF. CDR3 sequence (DNA): TGTGCCAGCAGTCAGCGACTTGGAGCCGGGGACACTGAAGCTTTCTTT.

This sequence joins TRBV30 and TRBJ1-2; D perhaps matches TRBD1 (6 bases). The CDR3 contains 12 residues. Germline CDR1 reads GTSNPN; CDR2 reads SVGIG (reference sequence). Trimming stripped 2 bases from V and 8 bases from J, with 12 bases between. This CDR3 reads CAWSLTGGGYTF. CDR3 coding DNA: TGTGCCTGGAGTTTGACAGGCGGAGGCTACACCTTC.

The chain uses TRBV5-5 and TRBJ2-5; tentatively, D is TRBD1 (6 bases). This CDR3 region has 16 residues. Trimming left V 0 bases short and J 3 bases short, with 15 bases between. Germline-derived CDR1 and CDR2 are SGHKS and YYEKEE (reference sequence). In DNA, the CDR3 is TGTGCCAGCAGCTTGGGGTGGGGACAAGGGGAAGAGACCCAGTACTTC. Protein product: CASSLGWGQGEETQYF.

The chain employs TRBV11-2 and TRBJ1-3; TRBD1 is a possible D gene (6 bases). The CDR3 totals 16 residues. V lost 5 bases and J 5 bases, leaving 19 bases between the germline ends. Per the germline V gene, CDR1 is SGHAT and CDR2 is FQNNGV. The CDR3 reads CASSPRAQGLRNTIYF. The DNA of the CDR3 is TGTGCCAGCAGCCCCCGCGCCCAGGGGTTGAGAAACACCATATATTTT.

This clone was recorded only once. The chain recombines TRBV19 with TRBJ1-2, with 8 nucleotides matching TRBD1. The CDR3 is made up of 16 amino acids. Germline V lookup: CDR1 LNHDA, CDR2 SQIVND (reference sequence). V was clipped by 2 bases and J by 3 bases; unmatched bases: 8. The CDR3 coding sequence is TGTGCCAGTAGTATACGGACAGGGAGGACCGACTATGGCTACACCTTC. The encoded protein is CASSIRTGRTDYGYTF.

In DNA form, the CDR3 reads TGTGCCAGTAGTAGAGGACAGGGGCAGGGCAAAAACATTCAGTACTTC. This encodes CASSRGQGQGKNIQYF. This chain uses TRBV19 with TRBJ2-4, with 9 bases identical to TRBD1. From germline, CDR1 is LNHDA and CDR2 SQIVND (reference sequence). The CDR3 length is 16 residues. V gave up 4 bases and J gave up 3 bases; unmatched junction bases: 7.

The rearrangement joins TRBV4-1 to TRBJ1-4; the D gene is possibly TRBD1 (5 bases). The V end lost 0 bases, the J end lost 7 bases, and 15 bases lay between the germline ends. CDR3 size: 16 residues. CDR1 and CDR2 (germline): MGHRA, YSYEKL. This CDR3 reads CASSQDFGAVGEKLFF. The DNA for the CDR3 is TGCGCCAGCAGCCAAGACTTTGGGGCAGTTGGTGAAAAACTGTTTTTT.

This clone is a singleton in its sample. V gene TRBV21-1 combines with J gene TRBJ1-5; the table calls TRBD1, which could not be checked here. TRBV21-1 is a known pseudogene. The CDR3 contains 17 residues. Here the CDR3 reads CASRLNWPGQLIQPQHF. CDR3 DNA sequence: TGTGCCAGCAGGCTTAATTGGCCGGGACAGCTAATACAGCCCCAGCATTTT.

J is TRBJ1-6 and V is TRBV18; TRBD1 might be the D (6 bases). Deletions cut 6 bases from V and 9 bases from J, with 15 bases between. Per germline, CDR1 KGHSH and CDR2 LQKENI. The CDR3 is 14 residues long. CDR3 DNA: TGTGCCAGCTCTACGGACAGTGGGTCTTCACCCCTCCACTTT. It specifies CASSTDSGSSPLHF. The variable domain in full, completed from reference TRBV18 and TRBJ1-6, reads NAGVMQNPRHLVRRRGQEARLRCSPMKGHSHVYWYRQLPEEGLKFMVYLQKENIIDESGMPKERFSAEFPKEGPSILRIQQVVRGDSAAYFCASSTDSGSSPLHFGNGTRLTVT.

The chain couples TRBV4-2 to TRBJ2-1; 8 nucleotides line up with TRBD1. The CDR3 covers 18 residues. Germline CDR1 is LGHNA and CDR2 is YNFKEQ. The V segment lost 2 bases and the J segment 0 bases; nucleotides outside the gene matches: 9. This CDR3 is CASSQSRTGRSSYNEQFF. Here the CDR3 DNA reads TGTGCCAGCAGCCAATCCCGGACAGGGCGAAGCTCCTACAATGAGCAGTTCTTC.

V usage is TRBV30 and J usage is TRBJ1-4; no firm D call. In germline, CDR1 is GTSNPN, CDR2 SVGIG (reference sequence). Trimming took 1 base from V and 4 from J, leaving 10 bases between them. The CDR3 sequence is 14 residues long. CDR3 protein: CAWSARVFNEKLFF. The CDR3 bases are TGTGCCTGGAGTGCGCGGGTCTTTAATGAAAAACTGTTTTTT.

V gene TRBV5-1 combines with J gene TRBJ2-6; no clear D gene. V lost 0 bases, J lost 0 bases, and 4 bases lay in between. The CDR3 has 15 amino acids. The V gene's germline CDR1 is SGHRS and CDR2 YFSETQ. Here the CDR3 reads CASSLGASGANVLTF. The CDR3 DNA reads as TGCGCCAGCAGCTTGGGGGCCTCTGGGGCCAACGTCCTGACTTTC.

A note on this clone: Germline is not matched at one junction end, which may reflect a read error. This chain's CDR3 is CASSPGYPGAF. The CDR3 DNA follows: TGTGCCAGCAGCCCCGGTTACCCAGGGGCTTTC. The chain uses TRBV7-9 and TRBJ1-2; possibly TRBD1 for D (6 bases). This CDR3 has 11 residues. Germline V gives CDR1 SEHNR, CDR2 FQNEAQ (reference sequence).

This clone was observed a single time. J is TRBJ1-5 and V is TRBV4-1; D remains unclear. The germline CDR1 and CDR2 sequences are MGHRA and YSYEKL. The CDR3 has 17 residues. V shed 1 base and J shed 0 bases, with 13 bases lying between them. For the CDR3, the DNA is TGCGCCAGCAGCCAAGTAAGTTCTACTTATAGCAATCAGCCCCAGCATTTT. Translated, it gives CASSQVSSTYSNQPQHF.

The CDR3, as DNA: TGCGCCAGCAGTGAGATTGGAGGTAGCCAGCATTTT. It specifies CASSEIGGSQHF. This chain uses TRBV10-1 with TRBJ1-5; D unresolved. CDR1 is WNHNN and CDR2 is SYGVQD in the germline V gene (reference sequence). This CDR3 has 12 amino acids. Trimming removed 2 bases from V and 12 bases from J, with 11 bases in between.

The rearrangement uses TRBV28 and TRBJ2-3; D perhaps matches TRBD2 (6 bases). The CDR3 loop spans 16 amino acids. V was shortened by 4 bases and J by 3 bases, with 17 bases between the two germline ends. Germline V CDR1 and CDR2: MDHEN, SYDVKM. The CDR3 here is CASSSPRGGRTDTQYF. Here the CDR3 DNA reads TGTGCCAGCAGTTCACCGCGGGGTGGGAGGACAGATACGCAGTATTTT.

This rearrangement joins TRBV6-1 to TRBJ1-1; 9 nucleotides align to TRBD1. V trimming: 8 bases; J trimming: 0 bases; junction bases outside the gene matches: 7. The CDR3 is 15 residues long. CDR1 and CDR2 from the germline V gene are MNHNS and SASEGT. CDR3 DNA: TGTGCCAGCGACAGGGGGGGTTCTATGAACACTGAAGCTTTCTTT. This translates into CASDRGGSMNTEAFF.

This chain joins TRBV7-6 and TRBJ2-7, with 8 bases aligning to TRBD1. The CDR3 consists of 16 residues. Germline V CDR1 and CDR2: SGHVS, FNYEAQ. After removal of 0 bases from V and 2 bases from J, the junction contained 6 bases not matched to a gene. The CDR3 DNA sequence: TGTGCCAGCAGCTTAGCTGACAGGGGTGACACCTACGAGCAGTACTTC. Its translation is CASSLADRGDTYEQYF.

The J gene is TRBJ2-1, the V gene TRBV9; D ambiguous. The CDR3 is 18 residues long. V lost 0 bases, J lost 7 bases, and 23 bases lay in between. Germline V gene lookup returns CDR1 SGDLS and CDR2 YYNGEE. The CDR3 nucleotides are TGTGCCAGCAGCGTAGATTGGGCCGCGAATCGGCCTCCTAATGAGCAGTTCTTC. Translation gives CASSVDWAANRPPNEQFF.

This clone has more than one count but fewer than ten. This sequence joins TRBV10-2 and TRBJ2-7; TRBD1 aligns across 10 bases. This CDR3 region has 14 residues. Germline loops: CDR1 WSHSY, CDR2 SAAADI. Losses at the gene ends were 5 bases for V and 5 bases for J; bases not matched to a gene: 6. CDR3 loop: CASSPGTGVNEQYF. CDR3 DNA sequence: TGCGCCAGCAGTCCCGGGACAGGGGTGAACGAGCAGTACTTC.